This T cell receptor beta chain was captured by sequencing in a study of shared clonotypes between healthy human individuals. Study as a whole: Donors, aged 18 to 49, were two women and three men.

Germline values: CDR1 SGHAT, CDR2 FQNNGV. The CDR3 is 15 residues long. The authors distributed each subset's genomic DNA evenly over several immunoSEQ plates. Sequenced by immunoSEQ multiplex PCR; TCRdb stores in-frame clones only, minus some. The table lists about 510,000 clones, approximately 95% of them singletons. Donors were healthy HIV-negative adults without recent acute infections or vaccinations. The split of CD4+ cells yielded CD45RA+ naive and CD45RA-negative memory subsets. The sample taken for sequencing was naive CD4+ T cells sorted from blood. As to subset: CD45RA+ positively selected. This sequence originates from a woman in her thirties in good health. This sequence joins TRBV11-2 and TRBJ2-5, with TRBD1 matching 11 bases. Judging by the DNA end, TRBJ2-7 fits better; the J call may be wrong. The CDR3 reads CASSLTGTGGYEQYF. CDR3 DNA sequence: TGTGCCAGCAGCCTTACCGGGACAGGGGGCTACGAGCAGTACTTC.